The present T cell receptor (beta chain) was sequenced within a study of radiotherapy plus CTLA-4 blockade in lung cancer. Study as a whole: For approximately 19% of patients, objective responses occurred, and about 30% had disease control. The study, taken as a whole, reports: In blood, TCR clones derived from the tumor expanded after radiotherapy plus ipilimumab.

Note on this clone: The antigen is unknown.

Germline CDR1 is MGHRA and CDR2 is YSYEKL. The CDR3 runs 15 residues. V was cut by 1 base and J by 2 bases, with 12 bases left in between. Patients with chemo-refractory metastatic non-small-cell lung cancer received focal radiation plus CTLA-4 blockade with ipilimumab. Some clones are missing from TCRdb's copy, which holds only in-frame ones; the method was immunoSEQ multiplex PCR. The sample includes about 73,000 clones, 80% to 90% seen only once; the top ten take 35% to 45%. This clonotype was obtained from a human donor with non-small cell lung cancer that progressed on radiotherapy plus ipilimumab. The starting material was peripheral blood, obtained from a patient treated with radiotherapy plus ipilimumab. The chain carries TRBV4-1 and TRBJ2-7; D uncertain. CDR3: CASSQGRVGAYEQYV. In DNA, the CDR3 is TGCGCCAGCAGCCAAGGTCGGGTCGGAGCCTACGAGCAGTACGTC.